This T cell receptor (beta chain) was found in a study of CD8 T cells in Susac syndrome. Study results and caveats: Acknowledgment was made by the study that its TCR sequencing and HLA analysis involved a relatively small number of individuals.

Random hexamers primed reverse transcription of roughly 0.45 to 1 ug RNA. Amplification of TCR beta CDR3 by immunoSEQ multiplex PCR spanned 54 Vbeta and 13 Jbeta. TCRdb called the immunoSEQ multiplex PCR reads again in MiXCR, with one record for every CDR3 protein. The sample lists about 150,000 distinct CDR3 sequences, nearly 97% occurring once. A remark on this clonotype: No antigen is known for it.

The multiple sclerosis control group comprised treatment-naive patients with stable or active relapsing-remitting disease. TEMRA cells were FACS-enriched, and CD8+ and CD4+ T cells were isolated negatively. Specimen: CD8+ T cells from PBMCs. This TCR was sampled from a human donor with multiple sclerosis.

The CDR3 sequence is CASSFGGPWSTDTQYF. In DNA, the CDR3 is TGCGCCAGCAGCTTTGGTGGCCCCTGGAGCACAGATACGCAGTATTTT. The chain joins TRBV5-1 to TRBJ2-3; D not certain. CDR3 length: 16 amino acids. V was trimmed by 2 bases and J by 0 bases, leaving 13 bases between them. Germline values: CDR1 SGHRS, CDR2 YFSETQ.